This TCR beta chain stems from a study of T cell changes during pregnancy in multiple sclerosis. V lost 2 bases, J lost 6 bases, and 11 bases lay in between. Germline V gene data show CDR1 as MNHEY and CDR2 as SMNVEV (reference sequence). This CDR3 has 13 amino acids. Sequenced by immunoSEQ multiplex PCR; TCRdb stores in-frame clones only, minus some. The table includes 75,000 to 95,000 clones, approximately 95% detected once. The chain is built from TRBV27 and TRBJ2-7; D is possibly TRBD2 (5 bases). The sample here was CD4+ T cells from peripheral blood mononuclear cells, taken after pregnancy. The receptor was derived from a female donor with multiple sclerosis, enrolled in a pregnancy study. Written as DNA, the CDR3 is TGTGCCAGCAGTTTACACGGGGAGAGCGAGCAGTACTTC. Protein: CASSLHGESEQYF.